Sequencing of this TCR beta chain was carried out in a study of OX40 agonist ivuxolimab in advanced cancers. Whole-study context: Dosing consisted of intravenous ivuxolimab at 0.01 to 10 mg/kg every 2 weeks.

Some clones are missing from TCRdb's copy, which holds only in-frame ones; the method was immunoSEQ multiplex PCR. The data contain roughly 87,000 clones, about nine tenths of them seen just once; the ten biggest clones take up 7% to 9.5%. Blood sampling was done at baseline, cycle 4 day 1, and cycle 7 day 1. CDR3 length equals 17 residues. The junction had 9 bases not matched to a gene; V was cut back by 4 bases and J by 0 bases. Per the germline V gene, CDR1 is MNHNS and CDR2 is SASEGT. The TCR sequence derives from an adult with an advanced solid tumor such as melanoma, head and neck, liver or kidney cancer. This sequence joins TRBV6-1 and TRBJ1-1, with 9 bases aligning to TRBD1. Here the sequenced sample was CD4+ or CD8+ T cells sorted from blood, taken in a trial of the OX40 agonist ivuxolimab. CDR3 coding DNA: TGTGCCAGCAGTGCCCTTTGGGACAGGGCCATGAACACTGAAGCTTTCTTT. Protein sequence: CASSALWDRAMNTEAFF.